Listed below are T cell receptor beta chains from one sample, sequenced in a study of CDR3 diversity in severe acne. TCRdb re-called the PCR reads through MiXCR, storing one row per CDR3 protein. This table has some 90,000 distinct CDR3 sequences, about half appearing once. Input material: blood. The source of these receptors is a male donor in good health, serving as a control. The CDR3 runs from the conserved cysteine through the conserved F or W. The order of the fields is clone size, J gene, V gene, D gene, CDR3 protein, CDR3 DNA. A D gene is named only where the DNA matches it firmly. The listing skips clone size in some rows; elsewhere it reads once, few, many or a size class.

>many|TRBJ2-5|TRBV19|-
CASRPLGGETQYF
TGTGCCAGTAGACCCTTAGGGGGTGAGACCCAGTACTTC
>few|TRBJ2-5|TRBV24-1|-
CATSDAPNQETQYF
TGTGCCACCAGTGATGCACCTAATCAAGAGACCCAGTACTTC
>medium-sized|TRBJ2-3|TRBV5-8|TRBD1
CASSPQPTGADTQYF
TGTGCCAGCAGCCCACAGCCGACAGGGGCAGATACGCAGTATTTT
>-|TRBJ2-1|TRBV20-1|TRBD2
CSASLGLAGGPADEQFF
TGCAGTGCTAGCTTAGGACTAGCGGGAGGGCCGGCGGATGAGCAGTTCTTC
>-|TRBJ2-1|TRBV29-1|-
CSVVERVYNEQFF
TGCAGCGTTGTAGAACGAGTTTACAATGAGCAGTTCTTC
>medium-sized|TRBJ2-5|TRBV15|TRBD1
CATSRGQGLETQYF
TGTGCCACCAGCCGCGGACAGGGATTGGAGACCCAGTACTTC
>-|TRBJ2-3|TRBV7-9|TRBD1
CASSLGTGRADTQYF
TGTGCCAGCAGCTTAGGGACAGGGCGAGCAGATACGCAGTATTTT
>many|TRBJ2-7|TRBV4-2|-
CASSQDRASRSYEQYF
TGTGCCAGCAGCCAAGATCGGGCTAGCCGGTCCTACGAGCAGTACTTC
>-|TRBJ2-5|TRBV2|TRBD2
CAGLAGGGRETQYF
TGTGCCGGGCTAGCGGGAGGTGGTCGAGAGACCCAGTACTTC
>few|TRBJ2-7|TRBV20-1|TRBD1
CSATTGTGSHEQYF
TGCAGTGCTACAACCGGGACAGGGTCCCACGAGCAGTACTTC